The sequence of this TCR beta chain was determined in a study of beta chain features in type 1 diabetes. Background on the study: Examination spanned around 110 million sorted cells from all samples.

Points from the study as a whole: Whether HLA type influences TCRB rearrangement remained unresolved here. Naive, central memory and Treg TCRB repertoires seemed to resemble each other more closely in patients than they did in healthy donors. Using cDNA template may skew counts toward highly expressing activated cells. Patients with Type 1 diabetes showed moderately but significantly shorter TCRB CDR3s in all four CD4+ subsets.

With regard to this clone: Its antigen is unidentified.

All of the isolated RNA was reverse transcribed, so expressed TCRB transcripts were sequenced. The assay was immunoSEQ multiplex PCR, and TCRdb's table has in-frame clones only and misses some. Here the sample spans around 710,000 clones, around 12% being singletons. CDR1 and CDR2 from the germline V gene are SGHRS and YFSETQ. The CDR3 sequence is 16 residues long. The V end lost 4 bases, the J end lost 0 bases, and 14 bases lay between the germline ends. Input material: naive CD4+ T cells from blood. The clonotype comes from a man under 40 with type 1 diabetes. The gene calls are TRBV5-1 and TRBJ1-5, with D unresolved. The CDR3 here is CASSAGSAGSNQPQHF. The CDR3, as DNA: TGCGCCAGCAGCGCGGGGTCTGCTGGTAGCAATCAGCCCCAGCATTTT.